This TCR beta chain was sequenced for a study of molecular identifiers for immune sequencing clone quantification. This clonotype showed up just a few times. Bulk TCR libraries were made with methods that had been previously described and with listed TCR primers. TCRdb ran MiXCR on the PCR reads and lists one entry per CDR3 protein. Of 300,000 to 400,000 distinct CDR3 sequences listed, roughly a quarter were seen once; the top ten hold roughly 0.7%. Unmatched junction bases numbered 17, after V lost 4 bases and J lost 8 bases. The CDR3 is 17 amino acids. Per germline, CDR1 SGHDN and CDR2 FVKESK. The rearrangement links TRBV14 to TRBJ2-1, with 7 bases matching TRBD1. Source material: naive CD8+ T cells from blood, with Jurkat cell RNA spiked in. Subset in this sample: FACS-sorted CD8+CD4-CCR7+CD45RA+ naive T cells. The receptor's source is a human donor in good health. Some libraries in this study had Jurkat cell RNA spiked in. CDR3 loop: CASSPRDSIKSGDEQFF. The CDR3 DNA is TGTGCCAGCAGCCCTAGGGACAGCATAAAATCTGGGGATGAGCAGTTCTTC.